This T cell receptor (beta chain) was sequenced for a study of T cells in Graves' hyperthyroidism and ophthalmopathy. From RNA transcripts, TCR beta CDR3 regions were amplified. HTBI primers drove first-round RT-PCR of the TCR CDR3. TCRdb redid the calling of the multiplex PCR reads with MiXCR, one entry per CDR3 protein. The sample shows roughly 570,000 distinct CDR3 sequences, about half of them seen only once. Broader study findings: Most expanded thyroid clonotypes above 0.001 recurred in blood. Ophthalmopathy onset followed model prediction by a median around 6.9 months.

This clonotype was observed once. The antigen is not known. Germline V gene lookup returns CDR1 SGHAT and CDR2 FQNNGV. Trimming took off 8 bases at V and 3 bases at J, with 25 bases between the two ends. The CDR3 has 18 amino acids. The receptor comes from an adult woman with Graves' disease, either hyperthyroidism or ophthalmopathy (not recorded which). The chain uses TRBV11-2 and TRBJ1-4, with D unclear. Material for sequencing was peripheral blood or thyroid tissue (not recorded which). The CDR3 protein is CASPPAKPGPTANEKLFF. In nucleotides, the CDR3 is TGTGCCAGCCCGCCCGCCAAACCAGGACCGACCGCTAATGAAAAACTGTTTTTT. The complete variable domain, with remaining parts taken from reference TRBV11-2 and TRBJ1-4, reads EAGVAQSPRYKIIEKRQSVAFWCNPISGHATLYWYQQILGQGPKLLIQFQNNGVVDDSQLPKDRFSAERLKGVDSTLKIQPAKLEDSAVYLCASPPAKPGPTANEKLFFGSGTQLSVL.